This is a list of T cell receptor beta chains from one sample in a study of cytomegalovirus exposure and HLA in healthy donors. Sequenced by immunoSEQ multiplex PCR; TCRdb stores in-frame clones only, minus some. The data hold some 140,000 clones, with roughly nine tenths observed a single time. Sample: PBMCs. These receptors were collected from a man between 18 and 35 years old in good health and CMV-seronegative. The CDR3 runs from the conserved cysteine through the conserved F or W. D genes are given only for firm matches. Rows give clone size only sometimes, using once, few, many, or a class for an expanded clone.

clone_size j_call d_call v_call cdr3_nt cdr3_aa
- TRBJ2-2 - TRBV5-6 TGTGCCAGCAGCTTGTATGTACACGGGGAGCTGTTTTTT CASSLYVHGELFF
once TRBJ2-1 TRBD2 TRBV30 TGTGCCTGGAGTGTTCTCCCGGGACTAGCGGGGATTGTCTCCTACAATGAGCAGTTCTTC CAWSVLPGLAGIVSYNEQFF
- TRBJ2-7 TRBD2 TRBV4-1 TGCGCCAGCAGCCAAGAACGGGGGGTTCCCTACGAGCAGTACTTC CASSQERGVPYEQYF
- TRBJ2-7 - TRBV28 TGTGCCAGCAGTTTTGGTGTGGGAGGACTTTACGAGCAGTACTTC CASSFGVGGLYEQYF
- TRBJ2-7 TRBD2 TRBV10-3 TGTGCCATCAGTGAGTCGGGACTAGCGGAGAGGGGCCGTCGGGAGCAGTACTTC CAISESGLAERGRREQYF
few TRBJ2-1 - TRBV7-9 TGTGCCAGCAGCAGCGGTGGTATGGGTGAGCAGTTCTTC CASSSGGMGEQFF
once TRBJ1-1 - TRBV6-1 TGTGCCAGCATGTGGGCAGGGTGGAACACTGAAGCTTTCTTT CASMWAGWNTEAFF
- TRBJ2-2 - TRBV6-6 TGTGCCAGCACCGCCGCGGACACCGGGGAGCTGTTTTTT CASTAADTGELFF
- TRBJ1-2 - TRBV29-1 TGCAGCGTTAAGAACTCCTATGGCTACACCTTC CSVKNSYGYTF
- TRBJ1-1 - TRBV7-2 TGTGCCAGCAGCTTTCTTGAGGGTAACACTGAAGCTTTCTTT CASSFLEGNTEAFF
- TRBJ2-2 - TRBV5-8 TGTGCCAGCAGCTTGCGGGGACTCAACACCGGGGAGCTGTTTTTT CASSLRGLNTGELFF
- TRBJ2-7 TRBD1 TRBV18 TGTGCCAGCTCAGACAACCGGGACAGGGTTGGAGAGCAGTACTTC CASSDNRDRVGEQYF
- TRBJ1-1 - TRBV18 TGTGCCAGCTCACCAGGGGGGTATAATGAAGCTTTCTTT CASSPGGYNEAFF
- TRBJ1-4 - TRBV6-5 TGTGCCAGCAGTCCCACGGAGGCAGGCGAGGAAAAACTGTTTTTT CASSPTEAGEEKLFF
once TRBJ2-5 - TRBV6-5 TGTGCCAGCAGTTCTTCCGACTGGAAAGGGACCCAGTACTTC CASSSSDWKGTQYF
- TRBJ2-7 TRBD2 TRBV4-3 TGCGCCAGCAGCCAATTCTATAGCGGGAAAAACGAGCAGTACTTC CASSQFYSGKNEQYF
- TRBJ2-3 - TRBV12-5 TGTGCTACCCCGGAGGCGCAGTATTTT CATPEAQYF